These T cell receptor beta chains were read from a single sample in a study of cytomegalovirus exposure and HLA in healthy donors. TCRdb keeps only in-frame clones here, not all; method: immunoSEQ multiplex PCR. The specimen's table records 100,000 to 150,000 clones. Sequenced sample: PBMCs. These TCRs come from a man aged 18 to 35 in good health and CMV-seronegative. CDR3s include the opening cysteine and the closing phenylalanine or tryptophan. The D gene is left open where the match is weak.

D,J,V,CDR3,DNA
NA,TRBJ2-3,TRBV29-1,CSTSARVGTDTQYF,TGCAGCACCTCCGCCCGGGTTGGCACAGATACGCAGTATTTT
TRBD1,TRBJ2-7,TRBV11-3,CASSLGQGVYEQYF,TGTGCCAGCAGCTTGGGACAGGGTGTCTACGAGCAGTACTTC
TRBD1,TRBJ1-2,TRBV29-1,CSVDLTGEDYGYTF,TGCAGCGTTGATTTAACAGGGGAGGACTATGGCTACACCTTC
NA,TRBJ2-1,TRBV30,CAWSGSSYNEQFF,TGTGCCTGGAGTGGTAGCTCCTACAATGAGCAGTTCTTC
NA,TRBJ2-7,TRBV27,CASSFRTVPYEQYF,TGTGCCAGCAGCTTTAGGACAGTACCCTACGAGCAGTACTTC
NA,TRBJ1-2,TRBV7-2,CASSLDGGGYTF,TGTGCCAGCAGCTTAGACGGAGGGGGCTACACCTTC
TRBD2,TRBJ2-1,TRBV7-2,CASSLAVASGNNEQFF,TGTGCCAGCAGCTTAGCGGTGGCTAGCGGTAACAATGAGCAGTTCTTC
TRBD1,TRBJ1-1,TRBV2,CASTGTGVGTEAFF,TGTGCCAGCACGGGGACAGGGGTAGGGACTGAAGCTTTCTTT
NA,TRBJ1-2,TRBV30,CAWDPTGWNYGYTF,TGTGCCTGGGACCCCACAGGGTGGAACTATGGCTACACCTTC
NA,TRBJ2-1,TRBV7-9,CASSSQYNEQFF,TGTGCCAGCAGCTCCCAGTACAATGAGCAGTTCTTC
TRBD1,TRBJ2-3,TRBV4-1,CASSQRDRSTDTQYF,TGCGCCAGCAGCCAACGGGACAGAAGCACAGATACGCAGTATTTT
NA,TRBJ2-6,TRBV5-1,CASSQNAPRANVLTF,TGCGCCAGCAGCCAGAACGCCCCGCGGGCCAACGTCCTGACTTTC
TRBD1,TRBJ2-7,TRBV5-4,CASSLQVGQGSYEQYF,TGTGCCAGCAGTTTACAGGTAGGACAGGGGAGCTACGAGCAGTACTTC
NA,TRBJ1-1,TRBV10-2,CASSDPGPGTEAFF,TGCGCCAGCAGTGACCCTGGGCCAGGCACTGAAGCTTTCTTT
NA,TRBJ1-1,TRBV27,CASSFLEGITEAFF,TGTGCCAGCAGTTTTTTGGAGGGAATCACTGAAGCTTTCTTT
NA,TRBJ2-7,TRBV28,CASMTEDSYEQYF,TGTGCCAGTATGACAGAAGACTCCTACGAGCAGTACTTC
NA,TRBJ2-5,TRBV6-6,CASSYLRETQYF,TGTGCCAGCAGTTACCTGCGAGAGACCCAGTACTTC
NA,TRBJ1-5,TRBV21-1,CASRPGQGPAGGENQPQHF,TGTGCCAGCAGGCCGGGACAGGGCCCAGCGGGAGGCGAGAATCAGCCCCAGCATTTT
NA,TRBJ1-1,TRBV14,CASSQVVAVLNTEAFF,TGTGCCAGCAGCCAAGTCGTGGCAGTGCTGAACACTGAAGCTTTCTTT
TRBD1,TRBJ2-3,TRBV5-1,CASSLVGDRDTQYF,TGCGCCAGCAGCTTGGTGGGGGACAGGGATACGCAGTATTTT
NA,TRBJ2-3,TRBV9,CASSVRPRGLTDTQYF,TGTGCCAGCAGCGTAAGGCCGCGGGGGCTCACAGATACGCAGTATTTT
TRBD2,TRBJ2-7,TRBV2,CASSGRLAGVAGQYF,TGTGCCAGCAGTGGGAGACTAGCGGGAGTTGCTGGGCAGTACTTC
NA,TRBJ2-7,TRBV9,CASSSRHTSYEQYF,TGTGCCAGCAGCTCCAGACATACCTCCTACGAGCAGTACTTC
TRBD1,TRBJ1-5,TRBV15,CATSGDRAGNQPQHF,TGTGCCACCAGCGGAGACAGGGCCGGCAATCAGCCCCAGCATTTT
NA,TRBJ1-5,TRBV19,CASSGASNQPQHF,TGTGCCAGTAGCGGAGCGAGCAATCAGCCCCAGCATTTT
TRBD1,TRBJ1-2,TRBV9,CASSVGGVQGGYTF,TGTGCCAGCAGCGTAGGTGGGGTACAGGGGGGCTACACCTTC
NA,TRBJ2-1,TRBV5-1,CASSPGYEQFF,TGCGCCAGCAGCCCCGGGTATGAGCAGTTCTTC
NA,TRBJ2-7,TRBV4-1,CASSQVDWQRLSYEQYF,TGCGCCAGCAGCCAAGTGGATTGGCAGCGCCTCTCCTACGAGCAGTACTTC
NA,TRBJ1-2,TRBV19,CASSIDGTGTPGYGYTF,TGTGCCAGTAGTATAGACGGAACAGGTACCCCTGGCTATGGCTACACCTTC
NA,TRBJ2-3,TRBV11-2,CASSSGGHLSTDTQYF,TGTGCCAGCAGCTCGGGCGGACACCTCAGCACAGATACGCAGTATTTT
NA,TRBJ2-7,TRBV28,CASEGSSYEQYF,TGTGCCAGCGAAGGGAGTTCGTACGAGCAGTACTTC
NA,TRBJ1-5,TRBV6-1,CASSGNWDQPQHF,TGTGCCAGCAGCGGGAACTGGGATCAGCCCCAGCATTTT
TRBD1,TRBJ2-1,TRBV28,CASSLTGEPRNEQFF,TGTGCCAGCAGTTTAACAGGGGAGCCCCGGAATGAGCAGTTCTTC
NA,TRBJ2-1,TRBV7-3,CASSFDRPNEQFF,TGTGCCAGCAGCTTTGACAGGCCCAATGAGCAGTTCTTC
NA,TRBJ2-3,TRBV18,CASSLDKERTQYF,TGTGCCAGCTCACTGGATAAAGAGCGTACGCAGTATTTT
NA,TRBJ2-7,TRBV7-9,CASRLLGQYEQYF,TGTGCCAGCAGACTACTTGGACAGTACGAGCAGTACTTC
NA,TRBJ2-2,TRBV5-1,CASTTAGTSRPGELFF,TGCGCCAGCACTACAGCCGGGACTTCCCGCCCCGGGGAGCTGTTTTTT
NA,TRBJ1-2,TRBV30,CAWRGPRRRANYGYTF,TGTGCCTGGAGGGGGCCGCGTCGGAGAGCTAACTATGGCTACACCTTC
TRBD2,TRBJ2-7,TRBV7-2,CASSLGLAGYAYEQYF,TGTGCCAGCAGCCTCGGACTAGCGGGTTATGCCTACGAGCAGTACTTC
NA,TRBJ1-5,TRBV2,CASGAPQPQHF,TGTGCCAGCGGGGCTCCCCAGCCCCAGCATTTT
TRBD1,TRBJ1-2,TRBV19,CASSRLQGTYGYTF,TGTGCCAGTAGTAGACTACAGGGGACCTATGGCTACACCTTC
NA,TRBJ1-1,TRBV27,CASSFQGSGTEAFF,TGTGCCAGCAGTTTCCAGGGGTCTGGCACTGAAGCTTTCTTT
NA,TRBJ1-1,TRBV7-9,CASSLARGTGMNTEAFF,TGTGCCAGCAGCTTAGCAAGGGGAACAGGGATGAACACTGAAGCTTTCTTT
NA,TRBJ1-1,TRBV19,CASSIEPGIEAFF,TGTGCCAGTAGTATAGAACCAGGGATTGAAGCTTTCTTT
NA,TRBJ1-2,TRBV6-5,CASSYRTEGNYGYTF,TGTGCCAGCAGTTACCGGACCGAGGGTAACTATGGCTACACCTTC
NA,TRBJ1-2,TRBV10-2,CASSEVENYGYTF,TGCGCCAGCAGTGAGGTAGAAAACTATGGCTACACCTTC